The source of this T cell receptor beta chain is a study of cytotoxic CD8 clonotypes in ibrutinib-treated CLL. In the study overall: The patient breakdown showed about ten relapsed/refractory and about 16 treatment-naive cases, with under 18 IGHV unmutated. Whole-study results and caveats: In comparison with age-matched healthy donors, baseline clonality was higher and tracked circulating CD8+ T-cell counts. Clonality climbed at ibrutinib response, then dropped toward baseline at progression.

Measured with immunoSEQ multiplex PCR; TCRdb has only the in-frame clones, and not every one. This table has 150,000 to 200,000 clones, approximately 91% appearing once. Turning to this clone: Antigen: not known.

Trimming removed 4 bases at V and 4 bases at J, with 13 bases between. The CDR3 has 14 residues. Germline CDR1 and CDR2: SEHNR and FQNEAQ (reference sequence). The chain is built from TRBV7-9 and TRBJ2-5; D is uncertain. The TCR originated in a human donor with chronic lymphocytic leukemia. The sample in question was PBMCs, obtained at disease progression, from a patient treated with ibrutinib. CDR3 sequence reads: CASSSGETGETQYF. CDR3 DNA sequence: TGTGCCAGCAGCTCCGGCGAAACTGGAGAGACCCAGTACTTC.